This passage covers 22 T cell receptor beta chains from one sample sequenced in a study of T cells after yellow fever vaccination. Each CDR3 protein gets one entry after TCRdb re-called the 5' RACE reads with MiXCR. The sample gives about 130,000 distinct CDR3 sequences, 8.9% of which show up once; roughly 43% is in the top ten. Source: CD8+ T cells sorted from PBMCs, taken on the day of the yellow fever booster vaccination. These TCRs come from a man younger than 35 who received the YFV17D yellow fever vaccine.

V and J are TRBV20-1 and TRBJ1-1; D is possibly TRBD1 (6 bases). This CDR3 region has 15 residues. Trimming left V 1 base short and J 1 base short, with 13 bases between. CDR1 DFQATT and CDR2 SNEGSKA come from the germline V gene (reference sequence). CDR3 bases: TGCAGTGCTAGAGTCAAGGGACACCAGAACACTGAAGCTTTCTTT. The encoded protein is CSARVKGHQNTEAFF.

J is TRBJ1-6 and V is TRBV6-5; D possibly corresponds to TRBD1 (5 bases). Germline CDR1 MNHEY, CDR2 SVGAGI. The CDR3 is 18 amino acids. The V and J ends lost 0 bases and 10 bases respectively, with 22 bases between them. In DNA form, the CDR3 reads TGTGCCAGCAGTTACTCGAGTATGGGACCGGGAAGAGTCTCACCCCTCCACTTT. Protein sequence: CASSYSSMGPGRVSPLHF.

The sample holds many counts of this clonotype. V gene TRBV4-2 combines with J gene TRBJ1-2; weak D call: TRBD1 (6 bases). V was shortened by 10 bases and J by 4 bases, with 16 bases between the two germline ends. The CDR3 spans 13 residues. CDR1 is LGHNA and CDR2 is YNFKEQ in the germline V gene. CDR3 DNA sequence: TGTGCCACCTACGGACAGCCGGCCTATGGCTACACCTTC. Its translation is CATYGQPAYGYTF.

This clonotype was recorded many times. The CDR3, as DNA: TGCGCCAGCAGCCAAGGATGGCCCACCGGGACCGAGCAGTTCTTC. Its translation: CASSQGWPTGTEQFF. The chain employs TRBV4-3 and TRBJ2-1; D could derive from TRBD1 or TRBD2 (5 bases each). CDR1 is LGHNA and CDR2 is YSLEER in the germline V gene. V lost 1 base, J lost 10 bases, and 17 bases lay in between. The CDR3 is 15 residues long.

V usage is TRBV9 and J usage is TRBJ1-1; a possible D gene is TRBD1 (5 bases). V lost 0 bases and J lost 5, with 8 bases in between. There are 13 residues in the CDR3. From germline, CDR1 is SGDLS and CDR2 YYNGEE. CDR3 region: CASSVGWGTEAFF. DNA of the CDR3: TGTGCCAGCAGCGTAGGATGGGGGACTGAAGCTTTCTTT.

This clonotype was seen more than once but under ten times. V gene TRBV12-3 or TRBV12-4 combines with J gene TRBJ2-1; tentative D call: TRBD1 (6 bases). Deletions cut 5 bases from V and 7 bases from J, with 15 bases between. This CDR3 contains 14 residues. The CDR3 spells CASSPRGQTNEQFF. The CDR3 nucleotides are TGTGCCAGCAGTCCGAGGGGACAAACAAATGAGCAGTTCTTC.

The chain is built from TRBV6-6 and TRBJ1-2; D gene unclear. The CDR3 totals 18 residues. Germline V gene lookup returns CDR1 MNHNY and CDR2 SVGAGI (reference sequence). V shed 5 bases and J shed 4 bases, with 26 bases lying between them. The CDR3 nucleotides are TGTGCCAGCAGTCTCGCGGGTCGGACGTATTCACCAACCTATGGCTACACCTTC. Amino acid sequence: CASSLAGRTYSPTYGYTF.

The chain has TRBV20-1 and TRBJ2-7; 7 bases fit TRBD1. V lost 2 bases, J lost 1 base, and 5 bases stayed unmatched. Germline values: CDR1 DFQATT, CDR2 SNEGSKA (reference sequence). The CDR3 loop spans 14 amino acids. The CDR3 loop reads CSARITGESYEQYF. CDR3 nucleotides: TGCAGTGCTAGAATAACAGGGGAATCCTACGAGCAGTACTTC.

At least ten counts were recorded for this clonotype. The V and J genes are TRBV6-5 and TRBJ2-6, with TRBD1 matching over 8 bases. The junction had 8 bases not matched to a gene; V was cut back by 0 bases and J by 1 base. The CDR3 totals 19 residues. Germline loops: CDR1 MNHEY, CDR2 SVGAGI. The CDR3 reads CASSYSYGHRGSGANVLTF. The CDR3 DNA is TGTGCCAGCAGTTACTCGTATGGGCACAGGGGGTCTGGGGCCAACGTCCTGACTTTC.

The chain employs TRBV27 and TRBJ1-1, with 8 bases matching TRBD1. Germline trimming cut 2 bases from V and 8 bases from J; bases unmatched to any gene: 1. CDR1 and CDR2 from the germline V gene are MNHEY and SMNVEV (reference sequence). This CDR3 is built from 12 residues. The chain's CDR3 is CASSLGTGEAFF. DNA of the CDR3: TGTGCCAGCAGTTTAGGGACAGGAGAAGCTTTCTTT.

This clonotype was detected only a few times. Here the CDR3 DNA reads TGTGCCAGTGGACTCGGTGGCTACACCTTC. This codes for CASGLGGYTF. This sequence joins TRBV19 and TRBJ1-2, with D hard to call. The CDR3 has 10 amino acids. Trimming left V 8 bases short and J 7 bases short, with 8 bases between. Germline V gene sequence: CDR1 LNHDA, CDR2 SQIVND (reference sequence).

This clonotype was counted only a few times. The chain employs TRBV7-6 and TRBJ1-5; D is unclear. The CDR3 is made up of 15 amino acids. CDR1 and CDR2 from the germline V gene are SGHVS and FNYEAQ. V was cut by 1 base and J by 2 bases, with 9 bases left in between. CDR3: CASSLEWGGNQPQHF. The CDR3 coding sequence is TGTGCCAGCAGCTTAGAGTGGGGTGGCAATCAGCCCCAGCATTTT.

The V gene is TRBV29-1, the J gene TRBJ1-2; weak D call: TRBD1 (6 bases). The CDR3 spans 13 residues. V was pared by 7 bases and J by 7 bases, with 19 bases between. Germline V CDR1 and CDR2: SQVTM, ANQGSEA. CDR3 residues: CSASQGKEGGYTF. Written as DNA, the CDR3 is TGCAGCGCGTCGCAGGGGAAGGAGGGTGGCTACACCTTC.

Comments on this clonotype: A read error may be the cause here, since a much bigger clone is one base away. The CDR3 DNA follows: TGCAACGTTGATGCGACAGGGGTCTTAACAGATACGCAGTATTTT. It specifies CNVDATGVLTDTQYF. V is TRBV29-1 and J is TRBJ2-3, with 8 bases aligning to TRBD1. Germline loops: CDR1 SQVTM, CDR2 ANQGSEA. The CDR3 runs to 15 residues.

This clonotype was counted only a few times. The chain combines TRBV5-5 with TRBJ2-7; 9 bases line up with TRBD1. CDR1 is SGHKS and CDR2 is YYEKEE in the germline V gene (reference sequence). Unmatched junction bases numbered 2, after V lost 3 bases and J lost 4 bases. The CDR3 contains 13 residues. The CDR3 here is CASSSDRGYEQYF. The CDR3 DNA reads TGTGCCAGCAGCTCGGACAGGGGATACGAGCAGTACTTC.

This chain uses TRBV27 with TRBJ2-3; 9 bases agree with TRBD1. The CDR3 sequence is 15 residues long. Unmatched junction bases numbered 10, after V lost 5 bases and J lost 7 bases. Germline loops: CDR1 MNHEY, CDR2 SMNVEV (reference sequence). DNA of the CDR3: TGTGCCAGCAGTCGTGCGACAGGGGGTCGAAATACGCAGTATTTT. It specifies CASSRATGGRNTQYF.

The chain has TRBV7-6 and TRBJ1-6, with 7 bases aligning to TRBD1. The V segment lost 4 bases and the J segment 6 bases; nucleotides outside the gene matches: 3. CDR3 length: 14 amino acids. In germline, CDR1 is SGHVS, CDR2 FNYEAQ. In DNA, the CDR3 is TGTGCCAGCAGCTCGGGACAGCTTAATTCACCCCTCCACTTT. This encodes CASSSGQLNSPLHF.

This clonotype has a count of ten or more. This chain joins TRBV27 and TRBJ2-1; D unclear. The CDR3 length is 13 residues. The germline V gene encodes CDR1 MNHEY and CDR2 SMNVEV (reference sequence). Trimming stripped 3 bases from V and 1 base from J, with 4 bases between. The CDR3 is CASSFSSYNEQFF. The CDR3 DNA reads TGTGCCAGCAGTTTCAGTTCCTACAATGAGCAGTTCTTC.

This clonotype was recorded at least ten times. This chain uses TRBV10-3 with TRBJ2-2; TRBD1 matches 9 bases. J lost 4 bases, V lost 3 bases, and 9 bases had no gene match. Germline V gene sequence: CDR1 ENHRY, CDR2 SYGVKD. The CDR3 sequence is 17 residues long. In nucleotides, the CDR3 is TGTGCCATCAGTGACGGAAGGAACAGGGGGCTCACCGGGGAGCTGTTTTTT. Its translation: CAISDGRNRGLTGELFF.

The chain has TRBV12-5 and TRBJ2-1; TRBD1 is a possible D gene (5 bases). Germline CDR1 LGHNT, CDR2 FRNRAP. V was pared by 6 bases and J by 2 bases, with 20 bases between. CDR3 length: 17 residues. The CDR3 nucleotides read TGTGCTAGTGGCCCTATTGGGTCAATAGGGGCCTACAATGAGCAGTTCTTC. Protein: CASGPIGSIGAYNEQFF.

This clonotype was picked up many times. The genes are TRBV5-4 and TRBJ2-3, with 7 nucleotides matching TRBD1. This CDR3 has 13 amino acids. The trim removed 0 bases at V and 6 bases at J, leaving 1 base unmatched. Germline lookup yields CDR1 SGHNT and CDR2 YYREEE (reference sequence). CDR3 sequence: CASSLGQGDTQYF. The CDR3 nucleotides read TGTGCCAGCAGCTTGGGACAGGGCGATACGCAGTATTTT.

This chain links TRBV2 with TRBJ1-3, with 7 bases matching TRBD1. The germline gives CDR1 SNHLY, CDR2 FYNNEI. V lost 8 bases and J lost 3; bases outside the gene matches: 13. CDR3 length: 16 amino acids. CDR3 DNA sequence: TGTGCCAGCCGGGAGGGCATCAGGGGGAGTGGAAACACCATATATTTT. Protein product: CASREGIRGSGNTIYF.